The TCR beta chain under discussion was sequenced for a study of blood T cell repertoires in COVID-19. Study-level background: Italy, Spain and the United States were the sources of the convalescent and acute COVID-19 samples. PBMCs, B-cell-depleted T cells, or T cells provided the cDNA or gDNA that made up the material.

In the source study's methods: Reference gene primer amplification in the assay estimated nucleated cell counts. Generated by immunoSEQ multiplex PCR, the TCRdb table keeps only in-frame clones and is missing some. The V and J calls and clone size come from that table; D and trimming were worked out from the DNA. The repertoire holds under 250,000 clones, with about 89% as singletons. The germline CDR1 and CDR2 sequences are SGHTA and FQGNSA. This CDR3 has 15 residues. The V and J ends lost 5 bases and 1 base respectively, with 14 bases between them. The specimen was peripheral blood. The V gene is TRBV7-2, the J gene TRBJ1-1; D may be TRBD1 (5 bases). The TCR originated in a man aged 55-75 years who had recovered from COVID-19. The CDR3 DNA reads TGTGCCAGCAGCCTGGGCCGGACAAGGAACACTGAAGCTTTCTTT. This codes for CASSLGRTRNTEAFF. Looking up the rest from reference TRBV7-2 and TRBJ1-1 gives the full variable domain: GAGVSQSPSNKVTEKGKDVELRCDPISGHTALYWYRQSLGQGLEFLIYFQGNSAPDKSGLPSDRFSAERTGGSVSTLTIQRTQQEDSAVYLCASSLGRTRNTEAFFGQGTRLTVV.